This is a list of T cell receptor beta chains from one sample in a study of blood T cell repertoires in COVID-19. Some clones are missing from TCRdb's copy, which holds only in-frame ones; the method was immunoSEQ multiplex PCR. The sample records approximately 280,000 clones, about nine tenths being singletons. The sample taken for sequencing was peripheral blood. The receptors shown here come from a woman aged 25 to 39 with COVID-19, enrolled during active disease. CDR3s include the opening cysteine and the closing phenylalanine or tryptophan. A D gene is named only where the DNA matches it firmly. Clone size is stated in some rows and not others, as once, few, many or a class when expanded.

D: .; V: TRBV15; J: TRBJ2-5; size: .; DNA: TGTGCCACCAGCAGAGATCGGACGGGTACCGGAGGGACCCAGTACTTC; CDR3: CATSRDRTGTGGTQYF
D: .; V: TRBV5-1; J: TRBJ1-2; size: .; DNA: TGCGCCAGCAGGCCCGACCCTGCCGGGGAAGGCTACACCTTC; CDR3: CASRPDPAGEGYTF
D: .; V: TRBV12-3/TRBV12-4; J: TRBJ2-7; size: .; DNA: TGTGCCAGCAGTTTAGTCCGGTACGAGCAGTACTTC; CDR3: CASSLVRYEQYF
D: .; V: TRBV5-6; J: TRBJ2-7; size: .; DNA: TGTGCCAGCAGCTTAGTCGGCTACGAGCAGTACTTC; CDR3: CASSLVGYEQYF
D: TRBD2; V: TRBV6-5; J: TRBJ2-7; size: .; DNA: TGTGCCAGCAATGCACGGGGGGGCTACGAGCAGTACTTC; CDR3: CASNARGGYEQYF
D: .; V: TRBV15; J: TRBJ1-4; size: .; DNA: TGTGCCACCAGCGACCCGAGGGGCAGGGGAGAAAAACTGTTTTTT; CDR3: CATSDPRGRGEKLFF
D: .; V: TRBV3-1/TRBV3-2; J: TRBJ1-5; size: .; DNA: TGTGCCAGCAGCCGAACCCTAGGCCAGCCCCAGCATTTT; CDR3: CASSRTLGQPQHF
D: .; V: TRBV7-3; J: TRBJ1-2; size: .; DNA: TGTGCCAGCAGCTTAGGCAGGAGGGCTGGCTACACCTTC; CDR3: CASSLGRRAGYTF
D: TRBD1; V: TRBV7-6; J: TRBJ1-1; size: .; DNA: TGTGCCAGCAGCCTTGGACAGGGAGGCATGAACACTGAAGCTTTCTTT; CDR3: CASSLGQGGMNTEAFF
D: .; V: TRBV11-1; J: TRBJ2-1; size: .; DNA: TGTGCCAGCAGCCGGGATAGCGGCAATGAGCAGTTCTTC; CDR3: CASSRDSGNEQFF
D: .; V: TRBV11-2; J: TRBJ2-2; size: .; DNA: TGTGCCAGCAGCTCGCCCGCTAGCACCGGGGAGCTGTTTTTT; CDR3: CASSSPASTGELFF
D: TRBD1; V: TRBV9; J: TRBJ1-4; size: .; DNA: TGTGCCAGCAGCATCACAGGGGGGGTACTGTTTTTT; CDR3: CASSITGGVLFF
D: TRBD2; V: TRBV9; J: TRBJ2-1; size: .; DNA: TGTGCCAGCAGCGGCGGCTCTAGCGGGAGGGCTTACAATGAGCAGTTCTTC; CDR3: CASSGGSSGRAYNEQFF
D: TRBD1; V: TRBV7-8; J: TRBJ1-2; size: .; DNA: TGTGCCAGCAGCTTAGCGGGACAGGGGTATGGCTACACCTTC; CDR3: CASSLAGQGYGYTF
D: TRBD2; V: TRBV7-9; J: TRBJ2-1; size: .; DNA: TGTGCCAGCAGCTTCCTTGGGCTAGCGGGAAAGCAGTTCTTC; CDR3: CASSFLGLAGKQFF
D: TRBD2; V: TRBV4-3; J: TRBJ2-1; size: .; DNA: TGCGCCAGCAGCCAAGATGCGAGCGGGAGCTCCTACAATGAGCAGTTCTTC; CDR3: CASSQDASGSSYNEQFF
D: .; V: TRBV27; J: TRBJ2-6; size: once; DNA: TGTGCCAGCAGTAGGAACAGGGCGTCCGGGGCCAACGTCCTGACTTTC; CDR3: CASSRNRASGANVLTF
D: .; V: TRBV25-1; J: TRBJ2-1; size: .; DNA: TGTGCCAGCAGTGAGAGGGTCACCTACAATGAGCAGTTCTTC; CDR3: CASSERVTYNEQFF
D: .; V: TRBV7-8; J: TRBJ2-7; size: .; DNA: TGTGCCAGCAGCCCGCAGGACTTTACCTACGAGCAGTACTTC; CDR3: CASSPQDFTYEQYF
D: .; V: TRBV28; J: TRBJ2-7; size: .; DNA: TGTGCCAGCGGCCGGGTCTACGAGCAGTACTTC; CDR3: CASGRVYEQYF
D: TRBD1; V: TRBV28; J: TRBJ2-7; size: .; DNA: TGTGCCAGCAGTCCCTCGGGACAGGGTGGTCCGTCCTACGAGCAGTACTTC; CDR3: CASSPSGQGGPSYEQYF
D: .; V: TRBV7-2; J: TRBJ1-2; size: .; DNA: TGTGCCAGCAGCTTCGCGCCTAACTATGGCTACACCTTC; CDR3: CASSFAPNYGYTF
D: TRBD1; V: TRBV6-4; J: TRBJ2-3; size: .; DNA: TGTGCCAGCAGTCTTCGGGACAGGACCACAGATACGCAGTATTTT; CDR3: CASSLRDRTTDTQYF
D: .; V: TRBV30; J: TRBJ1-2; size: .; DNA: TGTGCCTGGAGCCCCGACAGTAACTATGGCTACACCTTC; CDR3: CAWSPDSNYGYTF
D: .; V: TRBV5-1; J: TRBJ1-5; size: .; DNA: TGCGCCAGCAGCCCGGAGGGTAGAGTTCAGCCCCAGCATTTT; CDR3: CASSPEGRVQPQHF
D: TRBD2; V: TRBV6-5; J: TRBJ2-7; size: .; DNA: TGTGCCAGCAGCCGACTAGCGGGAGGCTCCTACGAGCAGTACTTC; CDR3: CASSRLAGGSYEQYF
D: TRBD1; V: TRBV28; J: TRBJ1-3; size: .; DNA: TGTGCCAGCAGTTCGCTCCGGGACAGGGGATCTATTTCCGGAAACACCATATATTTT; CDR3: CASSSLRDRGSISGNTIYF
D: .; V: TRBV27; J: TRBJ1-2; size: .; DNA: TGTGCCAGCAGTTTATCGCGGACTCCACGAGGCTACACCTTC; CDR3: CASSLSRTPRGYTF
D: .; V: TRBV13; J: TRBJ2-7; size: once; DNA: TGTGCCAGCAGCCCGAGAGGAGCGAGAAGCTACGAGCAGTACTTC; CDR3: CASSPRGARSYEQYF
D: .; V: TRBV2; J: TRBJ1-2; size: .; DNA: TGTGCCAGCAGTGGATGGGCCAGGGGTGAGGGCTACACCTTC; CDR3: CASSGWARGEGYTF
D: .; V: TRBV6-2/TRBV6-3; J: TRBJ1-2; size: .; DNA: TGTGCCAGCAGTTACTCGCAGGGAAGCTATGGCTACACCTTC; CDR3: CASSYSQGSYGYTF
D: TRBD2; V: TRBV11-2; J: TRBJ2-1; size: .; DNA: TGTGCCAGCAGCTCAGGACTAGCCCACAATGAGCAGTTCTTC; CDR3: CASSSGLAHNEQFF
D: .; V: TRBV9; J: TRBJ2-3; size: .; DNA: TGTGCCAGCAGCGTAAGGGGCAGATTCACAGATACGCAGTATTTT; CDR3: CASSVRGRFTDTQYF
D: TRBD2; V: TRBV6-1; J: TRBJ2-7; size: .; DNA: TGTGCCAGCAGTGAAACTAGGGCTAGCGGAACCTACGAGCAGTACTTC; CDR3: CASSETRASGTYEQYF
D: TRBD2; V: TRBV9; J: TRBJ2-1; size: .; DNA: TGTGCCAGCAGCGCCGGGGGACTAGCGGGTGAGCAGTTCTTC; CDR3: CASSAGGLAGEQFF
D: TRBD2; V: TRBV2; J: TRBJ2-1; size: .; DNA: TGTGCCAGCTTCTTGGGACTAGCGGGAGGGAATGAGCAGTTCTTC; CDR3: CASFLGLAGGNEQFF
D: TRBD2; V: TRBV19; J: TRBJ2-1; size: .; DNA: TGTGCCAGTAGACGGCGGGAGGTACCCAATGAGCAGTTCTTC; CDR3: CASRRREVPNEQFF
D: .; V: TRBV29-1; J: TRBJ1-1; size: few; DNA: TGCAGCGTTAATGTCGGCGGAAGGGGCACTGAAGCTTTCTTT; CDR3: CSVNVGGRGTEAFF
D: .; V: TRBV6-2/TRBV6-3; J: TRBJ1-5; size: .; DNA: TGTGCCAGCAGTTATCGACTGGGCAATCAGCCCCAGCATTTT; CDR3: CASSYRLGNQPQHF
D: .; V: TRBV5-1; J: TRBJ1-6; size: .; DNA: TGCGCCAGCAGCCAAGACTCAGCCCTCCACTTT; CDR3: CASSQDSALHF
D: TRBD2; V: TRBV27; J: TRBJ2-4; size: .; DNA: TGTGCCAGCAGCCCGCGGGGGGAGTCCAAAAACATTCAGTACTTC; CDR3: CASSPRGESKNIQYF
D: .; V: TRBV6-5; J: TRBJ1-1; size: .; DNA: TGTGCCAGCAGGGGGGGGTCAGGGACCGACACTGAAGCTTTCTTT; CDR3: CASRGGSGTDTEAFF
D: .; V: TRBV29-1; J: TRBJ2-3; size: once; DNA: TGCAGCGTTTTCGGGGTATCCACAGATACGCAGTATTTT; CDR3: CSVFGVSTDTQYF
D: .; V: TRBV20-1; J: TRBJ1-6; size: .; DNA: TGCAGTGCTAGTACTTTGTTTAATTCACCCCTCCACTTT; CDR3: CSASTLFNSPLHF
D: TRBD2; V: TRBV19; J: TRBJ2-1; size: .; DNA: TGTGCCAGTAGTATAAGCGGGAGGGGGTACAATGAGCAGTTCTTC; CDR3: CASSISGRGYNEQFF
D: TRBD1; V: TRBV7-3; J: TRBJ2-7; size: .; DNA: TGTGCCAGCGGCCGCGACCAAGGACAGGTACGGTACGAGCAGTACTTC; CDR3: CASGRDQGQVRYEQYF
D: .; V: TRBV11-2; J: TRBJ1-5; size: .; DNA: TGTGCCAGCAGCGCATTTCGGGGGAGCAATCAGCCCCAGCATTTT; CDR3: CASSAFRGSNQPQHF
D: TRBD2; V: TRBV18; J: TRBJ2-2; size: .; DNA: TGTGCCAGCTCACCAATCACTAGCGGGAGAATAAACGGGGAGCTGTTTTTT; CDR3: CASSPITSGRINGELFF
D: TRBD2; V: TRBV5-6; J: TRBJ2-1; size: .; DNA: TGTGCCAGCAGCCCGAGAGCGGGAGGCGCCTACAATGAGCAGTTCTTC; CDR3: CASSPRAGGAYNEQFF
D: TRBD1; V: TRBV28; J: TRBJ1-3; size: .; DNA: TGTGCCAGCAGCCTGGGACAGGGGGCTGGAAACACCATATATTTT; CDR3: CASSLGQGAGNTIYF
D: TRBD2; V: TRBV11-3; J: TRBJ2-1; size: many; DNA: TGTGCCAGCAGCTTAGGAACTAGCGGGGTCTACAATGAGCAGTTCTTC; CDR3: CASSLGTSGVYNEQFF
D: TRBD1; V: TRBV9; J: TRBJ1-2; size: .; DNA: TGTGCCAGCAGCGGACAGGGGGCGGATGGCTACACCTTC; CDR3: CASSGQGADGYTF
D: .; V: TRBV28; J: TRBJ2-1; size: .; DNA: TGTGCCAGCAGGGGGGGGCTCCCGGGTGTCGTCTTC; CDR3: CASRGGLPGVVF
D: .; V: TRBV30; J: TRBJ2-1; size: once; DNA: TGTGCCTGGACGTCGGTAGCGGACAATGAGCAGTTCTTC; CDR3: CAWTSVADNEQFF
D: TRBD1; V: TRBV19; J: TRBJ1-4; size: .; DNA: TGTGCCAGTAGGCCTTCGACAGGGCCTAATGAAAAACTGTTTTTT; CDR3: CASRPSTGPNEKLFF
D: .; V: TRBV4-1; J: TRBJ1-1; size: .; DNA: TGCGCCAGCAGCCGCACAGGGTACACTGAAGCTTTCTTT; CDR3: CASSRTGYTEAFF